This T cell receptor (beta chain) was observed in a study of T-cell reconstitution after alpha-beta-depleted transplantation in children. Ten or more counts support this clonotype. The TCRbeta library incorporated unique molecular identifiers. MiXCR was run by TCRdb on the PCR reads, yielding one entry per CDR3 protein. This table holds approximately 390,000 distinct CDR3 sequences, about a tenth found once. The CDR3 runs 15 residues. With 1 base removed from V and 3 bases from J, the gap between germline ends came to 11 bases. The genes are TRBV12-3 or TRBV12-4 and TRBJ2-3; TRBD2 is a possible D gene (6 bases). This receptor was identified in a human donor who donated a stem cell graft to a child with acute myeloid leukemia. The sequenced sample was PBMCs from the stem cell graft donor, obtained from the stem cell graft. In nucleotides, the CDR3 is TGTGCCAGCAGTTTAGACGGCGGGGCTACAGATACGCAGTATTTT. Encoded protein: CASSLDGGATDTQYF.